Below, 14 T cell receptor beta chains from the same sample are listed, as sequenced in a study of blood T cell repertoires in COVID-19. The table came from immunoSEQ multiplex PCR; TCRdb's copy has only in-frame clones and leaves some out. The sample consists of about 16,000 clones, around 80% of them appearing once. The sample taken for sequencing was peripheral blood. These TCRs come from a man aged 55 to 69 with acute or convalescent COVID-19.

In its sample, this clone was seen a few times. J is TRBJ1-1 and V is TRBV4-1; TRBD1 aligns across 10 bases. The length of the CDR3 is 15 residues. J gave up 5 bases and V 0 bases, and 3 bases lay outside the gene matches. The V gene's germline CDR1 is MGHRA and CDR2 YSYEKL. The CDR3 DNA is TGCGCCAGCAGCCAAGAGGGACAGGGGCTTACTGAAGCTTTCTTT. It yields the protein CASSQEGQGLTEAFF.

This clone appeared a single time. The V call is TRBV29-1, the J call TRBJ2-7; TRBD2 agrees at 7 bases. Germline trimming cut 0 bases from V and 4 bases from J; bases unmatched to any gene: 6. Germline V gene sequence: CDR1 SQVTM, CDR2 ANQGSEA. The CDR3 runs 14 residues. The CDR3 DNA is TGCAGCGTTGAAGAGTCGGGGCGGGGGTACGAGCAGTACTTC. This gives the protein CSVEESGRGYEQYF.

The rearrangement uses TRBV6-6 and TRBJ2-5; D uncertain. The germline gives CDR1 MNHNY, CDR2 SVGAGI (reference sequence). V was shortened by 2 bases and J by 4 bases, with 5 bases between the two germline ends. The CDR3 runs 12 residues. CDR3 in amino acids: CASSYPRETQYF. CDR3 DNA sequence: TGTGCCAGCAGTTACCCTCGAGAGACCCAGTACTTC.

This clone has just one count. The chain employs TRBV7-9 and TRBJ2-5; TRBD1 agrees at 9 bases. CDR1 is SEHNR, CDR2 FQNEAQ, per germline (reference sequence). The CDR3 has 16 amino acids. Germline trimming cut 2 bases from V and 5 bases from J; bases unmatched to any gene: 9. The chain's CDR3 is CASSLRGQGWAETQYF. The CDR3 DNA reads TGTGCCAGCAGCTTAAGGGGACAGGGATGGGCTGAGACCCAGTACTTC.

The gene calls are TRBV7-3 and TRBJ2-2; 8 bases line up with TRBD1. Germline CDR1 and CDR2: SGHTA and FQGTGA. V was clipped by 2 bases and J by 4 bases; unmatched bases: 3. This CDR3 is built from 15 residues. In DNA form, the CDR3 reads TGTGCCAGCAGCTTAGAGACAGGGGCCACCGGGGAGCTGTTTTTT. Translated: CASSLETGATGELFF.

CDR3 in amino acids: CAARAVGSGNTIYF. The CDR3 region has the DNA TGTGCCGCCAGGGCTGTCGGCTCTGGAAACACCATATATTTT. The chain has TRBV10-3 and TRBJ1-3; D may be TRBD1 (5 bases). V lost 11 bases to trimming and J lost 0 bases, with 14 bases between them. Germline V gene lookup returns CDR1 ENHRY and CDR2 SYGVKD. The CDR3 spans 14 residues.

V gene TRBV5-1 combines with J gene TRBJ1-4; 7 bases match TRBD1. Germline assignment: CDR1 SGHRS and CDR2 YFSETQ. J lost 3 bases, V lost 6 bases, and 5 bases had no gene match. The CDR3 spans 14 residues. In DNA form, the CDR3 reads TGCGCCAGCACCCCCGGGACAGCTAATGAAAAACTGTTTTTT. Its translation is CASTPGTANEKLFF.

The chain joins TRBV28 to TRBJ1-1; no definite D call. Germline V gene data show CDR1 as MDHEN and CDR2 as SYDVKM. Trimming took 6 bases from V and 1 from J, leaving 15 bases between them. CDR3 length: 15 amino acids. The CDR3 coding sequence is TGTGCCAGCAGCCGAACTAAGACGGGGAACACTGAAGCTTTCTTT. Its protein product is CASSRTKTGNTEAFF.

In its sample, this clone was seen once. This rearrangement joins TRBV13 to TRBJ2-7; a weak D match, TRBD1 (6 bases). The germline gives CDR1 PRHDT, CDR2 FYEKMQ (reference sequence). Trimming stripped 5 bases from V and 6 bases from J, with 14 bases between. The CDR3 covers 13 residues. The CDR3 DNA is TGTGCCAGCAGCCGTTGGGGGCACCTCGAGCAGTACTTC. Amino acid sequence: CASSRWGHLEQYF.

The CDR3 region has the DNA TGTGCCAGCAGCGACAGGGGAGTGGGCACAGATACGCAGTATTTT. Protein product: CASSDRGVGTDTQYF. V is TRBV6-6 and J is TRBJ2-3; 8 bases agree with TRBD1. Germline loops: CDR1 MNHNY, CDR2 SVGAGI (reference sequence). V shed 6 bases, J shed 1 base, and the junction held 6 bases outside the gene matches. This CDR3 region has 15 residues.

This clone appeared a single time. V usage is TRBV5-1 and J usage is TRBJ1-2; D not certain. CDR1 and CDR2 from the germline V gene are SGHRS and YFSETQ. V lost 5 bases and J 3 bases, leaving 11 bases between the germline ends. The CDR3 is made up of 13 amino acids. This CDR3 is CASSVTLDYGYTF. The CDR3 nucleotides are TGCGCCAGCAGTGTCACTCTCGACTATGGCTACACCTTC.

J is TRBJ1-2 and V is TRBV5-5; TRBD1 matches at 8 bases. CDR3 size: 15 residues. Per germline, CDR1 SGHKS and CDR2 YYEKEE (reference sequence). The V segment lost 0 bases and the J segment 8 bases; nucleotides outside the gene matches: 9. CDR3 nucleotide sequence: TGTGCCAGCAGCTTGGATCCTGGACAGGGAGGCGGCTACACCTTC. It translates to CASSLDPGQGGGYTF.

The chain joins TRBV11-2 to TRBJ2-2; 10 bases agree with TRBD1. Per the germline V gene, CDR1 is SGHAT and CDR2 is FQNNGV. The junction had 11 bases not matched to a gene; V was cut back by 5 bases and J by 2 bases. The CDR3 has 18 amino acids. CDR3 amino acids: CASSLRTGGTVNTGELFF. CDR3 nucleotides: TGTGCCAGCAGCCTCAGGACAGGGGGGACGGTAAACACCGGGGAGCTGTTTTTT.

The chain links TRBV19 to TRBJ2-7, with 10 bases aligning to TRBD2. J was trimmed by 2 bases and V by 6 bases; bases with no gene match: 4. The V gene's germline CDR1 is LNHDA and CDR2 SQIVND (reference sequence). This CDR3 is built from 14 residues. CDR3 nucleotide sequence: TGTGCCAGTAGATCAAGCGGGGGGGCCTACGAGCAGTACTTC. Encoded protein: CASRSSGGAYEQYF. The variable domain in full, with the rest retrieved from reference TRBV19 and TRBJ2-7, is DGGITQSPKYLFRKEGQNVTLSCEQNLNHDAMYWYRQDPGQGLRLIYYSQIVNDFQKGDIAEGYSVSREKKESFPLTVTSAQKNPTAFYLCASRSSGGAYEQYFGPGTRLTVT.